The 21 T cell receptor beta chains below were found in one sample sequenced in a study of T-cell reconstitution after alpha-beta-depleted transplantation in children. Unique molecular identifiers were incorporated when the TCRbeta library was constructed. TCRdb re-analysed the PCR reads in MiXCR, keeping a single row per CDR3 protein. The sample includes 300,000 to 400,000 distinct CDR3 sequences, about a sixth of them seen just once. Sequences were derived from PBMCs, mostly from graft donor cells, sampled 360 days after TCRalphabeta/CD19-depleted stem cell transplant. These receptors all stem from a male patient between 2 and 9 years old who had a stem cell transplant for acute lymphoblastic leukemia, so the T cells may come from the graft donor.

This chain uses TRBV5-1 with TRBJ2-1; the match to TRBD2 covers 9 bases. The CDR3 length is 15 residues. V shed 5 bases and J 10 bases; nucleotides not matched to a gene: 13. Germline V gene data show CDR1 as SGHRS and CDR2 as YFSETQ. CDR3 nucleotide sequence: TGCGCCAGCAGGATTGGTAGCGGGAGTTTAGGGGAGCAGTTCTTC. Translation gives CASRIGSGSLGEQFF.

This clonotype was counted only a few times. The CDR3 protein is CASSLGPLPTYEQYF. CDR3 in DNA: TGTGCCAGCAGCTTAGGCCCTCTCCCTACGTACGAGCAGTACTTC. The genes are TRBV7-2 and TRBJ2-7, with no clear D. The CDR3 length is 15 residues. V was cut by 1 base and J by 4 bases, with 14 bases left in between. CDR1 and CDR2 from the germline V gene are SGHTA and FQGNSA.

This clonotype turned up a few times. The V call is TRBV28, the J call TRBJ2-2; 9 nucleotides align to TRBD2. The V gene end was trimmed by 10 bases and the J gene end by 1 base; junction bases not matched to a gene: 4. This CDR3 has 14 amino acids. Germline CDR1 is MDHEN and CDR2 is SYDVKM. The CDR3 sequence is CATKTSGNTGELFF. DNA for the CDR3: TGTGCCACTAAGACTAGCGGGAACACCGGGGAGCTGTTTTTT.

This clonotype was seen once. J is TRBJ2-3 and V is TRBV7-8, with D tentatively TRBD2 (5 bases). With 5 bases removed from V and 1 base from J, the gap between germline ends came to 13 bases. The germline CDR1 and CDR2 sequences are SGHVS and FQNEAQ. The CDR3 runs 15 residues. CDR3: CASSALLRGTDTQYF. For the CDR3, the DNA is TGTGCCAGCAGCGCACTTTTGCGGGGCACAGATACGCAGTATTTT.

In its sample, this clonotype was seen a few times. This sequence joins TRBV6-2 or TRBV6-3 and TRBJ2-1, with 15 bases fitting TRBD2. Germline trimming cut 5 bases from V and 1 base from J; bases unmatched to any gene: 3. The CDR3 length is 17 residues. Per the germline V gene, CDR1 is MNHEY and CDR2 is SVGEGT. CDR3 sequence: CASSPGLAGGSYNEQFF. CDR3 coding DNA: TGTGCCAGCAGTCCGGGACTAGCGGGAGGTTCCTACAATGAGCAGTTCTTC.

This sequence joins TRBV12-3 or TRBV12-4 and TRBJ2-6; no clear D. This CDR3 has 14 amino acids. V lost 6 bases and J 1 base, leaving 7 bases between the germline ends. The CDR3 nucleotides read TGTGCCAGCAGCCCGGCTTCTGGGGCCAACGTCCTGACTTTC. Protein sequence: CASSPASGANVLTF.

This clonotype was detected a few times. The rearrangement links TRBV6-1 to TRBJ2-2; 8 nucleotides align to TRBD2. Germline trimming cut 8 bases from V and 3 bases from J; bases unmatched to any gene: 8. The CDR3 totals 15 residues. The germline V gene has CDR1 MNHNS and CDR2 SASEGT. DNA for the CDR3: TGTGCCAGCCTTGGCGGGGGGCGCGACACCGGGGAGCTGTTTTTT. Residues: CASLGGGRDTGELFF.

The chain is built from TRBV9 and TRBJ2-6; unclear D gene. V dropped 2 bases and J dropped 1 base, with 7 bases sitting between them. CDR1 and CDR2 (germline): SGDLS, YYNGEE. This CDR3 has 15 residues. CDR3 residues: CASSVGWSGANVLTF. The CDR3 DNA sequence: TGTGCCAGCAGCGTCGGGTGGTCTGGGGCCAACGTCCTGACTTTC.

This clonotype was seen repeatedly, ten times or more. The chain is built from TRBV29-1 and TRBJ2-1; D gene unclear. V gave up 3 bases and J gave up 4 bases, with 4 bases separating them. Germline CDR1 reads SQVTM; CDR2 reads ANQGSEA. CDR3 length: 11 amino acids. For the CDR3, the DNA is TGCAGCGTTGAGTTATACAATGAGCAGTTCTTC. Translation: CSVELYNEQFF.

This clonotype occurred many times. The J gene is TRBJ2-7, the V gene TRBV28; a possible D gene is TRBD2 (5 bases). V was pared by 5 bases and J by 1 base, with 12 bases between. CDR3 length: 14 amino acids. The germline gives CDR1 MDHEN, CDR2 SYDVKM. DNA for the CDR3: TGTGCCAGCAGTAGAGACGGGATTTCCTACGAGCAGTACTTC. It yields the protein CASSRDGISYEQYF. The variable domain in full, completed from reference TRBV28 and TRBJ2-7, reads DVKVTQSSRYLVKRTGEKVFLECVQDMDHENMFWYRQDPGLGLRLIYFSYDVKMKEKGDIPEGYSVSREKKERFSLILESASTNQTSMYLCASSRDGISYEQYFGPGTRLTVT.

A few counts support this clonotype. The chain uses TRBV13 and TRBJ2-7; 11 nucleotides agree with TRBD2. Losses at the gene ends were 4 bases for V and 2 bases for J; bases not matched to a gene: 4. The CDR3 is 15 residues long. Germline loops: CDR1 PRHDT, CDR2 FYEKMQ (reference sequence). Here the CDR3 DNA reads TGTGCCAGCAGCTGGGCGGGACTAGCGGCCTACGAGCAGTACTTC. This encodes CASSWAGLAAYEQYF.

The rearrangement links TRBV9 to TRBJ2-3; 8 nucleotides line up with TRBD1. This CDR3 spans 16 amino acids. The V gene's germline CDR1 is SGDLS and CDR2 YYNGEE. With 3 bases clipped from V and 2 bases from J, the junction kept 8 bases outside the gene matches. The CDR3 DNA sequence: TGTGCCAGCAGCGCCCGGACAGGGCTTGTCACAGATACGCAGTATTTT. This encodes CASSARTGLVTDTQYF. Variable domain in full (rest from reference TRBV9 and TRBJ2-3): DSGVTQTPKHLITATGQRVTLRCSPRSGDLSVYWYQQSLDQGLQFLIQYYNGEERAKGNILERFSAQQFPDLHSELNLSSLELGDSALYFCASSARTGLVTDTQYFGPGTRLTVL.

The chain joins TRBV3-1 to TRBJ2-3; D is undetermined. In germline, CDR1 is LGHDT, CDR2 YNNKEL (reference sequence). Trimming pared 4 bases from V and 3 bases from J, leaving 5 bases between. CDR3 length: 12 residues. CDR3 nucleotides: TGTGCCAGCAGCCGACAAACAGATACGCAGTATTTT. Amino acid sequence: CASSRQTDTQYF.

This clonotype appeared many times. CDR3 amino acids: CASSYLQGHEQYF. For the CDR3, the DNA is TGTGCCAGCAGTTACTTGCAGGGTCACGAGCAGTACTTC. V usage is TRBV6-6 and J usage is TRBJ2-7; D may be TRBD1 (5 bases). This CDR3 has 13 residues. Trimming removed 1 base from V and 5 bases from J, with 9 bases in between. CDR1 and CDR2 (germline): MNHNY, SVGAGI (reference sequence).

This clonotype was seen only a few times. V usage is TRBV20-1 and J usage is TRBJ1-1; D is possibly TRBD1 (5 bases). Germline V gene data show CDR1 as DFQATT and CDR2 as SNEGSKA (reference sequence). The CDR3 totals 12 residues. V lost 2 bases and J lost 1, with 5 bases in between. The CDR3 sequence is CSARQGNTEAFF. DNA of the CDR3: TGCAGTGCTAGACAGGGGAACACTGAAGCTTTCTTT.

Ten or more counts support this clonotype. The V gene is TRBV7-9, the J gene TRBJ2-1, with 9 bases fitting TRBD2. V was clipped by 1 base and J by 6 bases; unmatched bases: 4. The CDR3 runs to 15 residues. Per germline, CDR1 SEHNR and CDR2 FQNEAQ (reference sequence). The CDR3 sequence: CASSLGGRVGNEQFF. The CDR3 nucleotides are TGTGCCAGCAGCTTAGGCGGGAGGGTCGGCAATGAGCAGTTCTTC.

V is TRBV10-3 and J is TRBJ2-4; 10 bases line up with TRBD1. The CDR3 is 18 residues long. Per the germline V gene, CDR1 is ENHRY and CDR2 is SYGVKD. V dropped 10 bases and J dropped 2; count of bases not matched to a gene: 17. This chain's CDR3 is CASYSGTGVGRSKNIQYF. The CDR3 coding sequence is TGTGCCAGCTATAGCGGGACAGGGGTCGGGAGGTCCAAAAACATTCAGTACTTC.

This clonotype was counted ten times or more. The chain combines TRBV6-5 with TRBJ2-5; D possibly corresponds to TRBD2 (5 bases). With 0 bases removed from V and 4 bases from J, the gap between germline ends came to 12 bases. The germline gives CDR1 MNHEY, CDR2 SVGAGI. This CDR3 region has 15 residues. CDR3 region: CASSYSEDRGETQYF. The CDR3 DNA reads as TGTGCCAGCAGTTACTCCGAGGACCGGGGAGAGACCCAGTACTTC.

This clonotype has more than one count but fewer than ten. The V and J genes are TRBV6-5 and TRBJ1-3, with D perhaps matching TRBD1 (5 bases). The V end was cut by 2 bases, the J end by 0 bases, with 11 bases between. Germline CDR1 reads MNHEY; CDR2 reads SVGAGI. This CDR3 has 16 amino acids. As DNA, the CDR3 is TGTGCCAGCAGTTACATGGGACGGAACTCTGGAAACACCATATATTTT. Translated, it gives CASSYMGRNSGNTIYF.

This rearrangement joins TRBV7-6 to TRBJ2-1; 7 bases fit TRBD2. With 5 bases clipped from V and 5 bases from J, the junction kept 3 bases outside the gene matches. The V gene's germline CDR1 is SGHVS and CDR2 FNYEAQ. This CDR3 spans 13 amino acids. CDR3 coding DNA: TGTGCCAGCAGCCGGGGGGTGAACAATGAGCAGTTCTTC. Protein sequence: CASSRGVNNEQFF.

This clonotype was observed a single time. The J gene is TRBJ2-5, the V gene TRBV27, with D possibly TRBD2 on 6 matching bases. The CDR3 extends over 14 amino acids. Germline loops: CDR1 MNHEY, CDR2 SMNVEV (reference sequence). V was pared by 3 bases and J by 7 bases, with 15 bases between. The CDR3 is CASSLTGAGGTQYF. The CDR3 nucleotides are TGTGCCAGCAGTTTGACCGGGGCCGGGGGGACCCAGTACTTC.